This entry concerns a single TCR beta chain. Its specificity is unknown. The data stem from a study of cytomegalovirus exposure and HLA in healthy donors. About the study: For the 300 to 400 genotyped donors, 75% to 90% fell within the Caucasian-associated ancestry cluster.

With 60 Vbeta and 13 Jbeta primers, the PCR was carried out. Sequenced by immunoSEQ multiplex PCR; TCRdb stores in-frame clones only, minus some. Of about 190,000 clones listed, around 82% were seen once; the top ten hold about 1.7%. This CDR3 is 14 amino acids long. CDR1 is MNHNS, CDR2 SASEGT, per germline. V dropped 5 bases and J dropped 5 bases, with 15 bases sitting between them. Regarding the study as a whole: An analysis done earlier found most TCR beta V segments productive about 87% or about 30% of the time.

The rearrangement uses TRBV6-1 and TRBJ2-5; tentative D call: TRBD2 (6 bases). Sequencing used PBMCs. The source is a man between 18 and 29 years old in good health and CMV-seronegative. CDR3 loop: CASSRDSEAETQYF. The CDR3 coding sequence is TGTGCCAGCAGTCGGGACTCCGAGGCGGAGACCCAGTACTTC.